The source of this T cell receptor beta chain is a study of blood T cell repertoires in COVID-19. Looking at the study overall: Whether acute or convalescent, the COVID-19 samples came from the United States, Italy and Spain. PBMCs, B-cell-depleted T cells, or T cells provided the cDNA or gDNA that made up the material.

The J segment lost 6 bases and the V segment lost 3 bases, leaving 6 bases of the junction unmatched. CDR1 and CDR2 (germline): SNHLY, FYNNEI. The CDR3 sequence is 15 residues long. As processed by the authors: Amplification of reference gene primers provided the estimated nucleated cell counts. Method: immunoSEQ multiplex PCR; TCRdb's copy keeps in-frame clones and lacks some. Clone size and V and J calls were adopted from that table, with D and trimming inferred from the DNA. The sample comprises about 140,000 clones, about nine tenths of which are singletons, and roughly a tenth rests with the top ten.

This TCR was sampled from a man in his fifties or sixties with active or convalescent COVID-19. The chain couples TRBV2 to TRBJ2-7; TRBD2 matches at 12 bases. Sequenced input: peripheral blood. The DNA of the CDR3 is TGTGCCAGCAGTGACGGACTAGCGGGGTTCTCCGAGCAGTACTTC. Translated: CASSDGLAGFSEQYF.